This TCR beta chain was sequenced for a study of blood T cells in healthy people across ages. Then a second PCR, running roughly 7 to 12 cycles, was carried out with a sample-barcoded 5' primer and a J-beta primer mix. Tagging of each cDNA molecule was performed by a template-switch adaptor with 12 random nucleotides. Using its own MiXCR run on the 5' RACE reads, TCRdb lists one record per CDR3 protein. The sample has about 1.4 million distinct CDR3 sequences; 59% are singletons. The table lists this clonotype with a few counts. Input material: blood. The clonotype comes from a man aged 18 to 30 in good health.

CDR3 protein: CATTISGRADTQYF. The CDR3 nucleotides are TGTGCCACCACAATTAGCGGGAGGGCCGATACGCAGTATTTT. The gene calls are TRBV10-3 and TRBJ2-3, with 11 bases aligning to TRBD2. Germline assignment: CDR1 ENHRY and CDR2 SYGVKD. V lost 10 bases to trimming and J lost 6 bases; unmatched junction nucleotides: 9. The CDR3 spans 14 residues.